This T cell receptor beta chain appears in the sequencing data of a study of T cells in Graves' hyperthyroidism and ophthalmopathy. Study results and limitations: Most thyroid clonotypes that were expanded above 0.001 also turned up in blood. For ophthalmopathy, model prediction preceded onset by a median about 6 months.

For Graves' hyperthyroidism to be stable, ophthalmopathy could not progress within 18 months. In this sample, this clonotype turned up a few times. Its matching antigen is unknown. Germline-derived CDR1 and CDR2 are DFQATT and SNEGSKA (reference sequence). Germline trimming cut 0 bases from V and 3 bases from J; bases unmatched to any gene: 9. The CDR3 runs to 18 residues. The TCR beta CDR3 regions underwent amplification using RNA transcripts as the source. The HTBI primer set drove a first-round RT-PCR of the TCR CDR3. TCRdb passed the multiplex PCR reads through MiXCR, listing each CDR3 protein once. This sample has 300,000 to 450,000 distinct CDR3 sequences, with about 15% found just once.

Sequencing input: blood. This sequence originates from a woman aged 30 to 39 with Graves' hyperthyroidism. The chain couples TRBV20-1 to TRBJ2-7; 15 positions match TRBD2. CDR3 nucleotide sequence: TGCAGTGCTAGAGATGGACTAGCGGGAGGGCCCCGGAGCTACGAGCAGTACTTC. It yields the protein CSARDGLAGGPRSYEQYF.